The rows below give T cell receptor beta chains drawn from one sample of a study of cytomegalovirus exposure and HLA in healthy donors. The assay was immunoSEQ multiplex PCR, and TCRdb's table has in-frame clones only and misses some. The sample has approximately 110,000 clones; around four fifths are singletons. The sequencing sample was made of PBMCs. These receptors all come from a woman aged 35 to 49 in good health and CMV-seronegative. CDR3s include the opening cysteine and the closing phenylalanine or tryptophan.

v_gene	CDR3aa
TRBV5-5	CASSLGLDRRSYEQYF
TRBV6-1	CASSEGGGLELYNEQFF
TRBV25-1	CASTPTGELREQYF
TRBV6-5	CASSPLAGVRWQYF
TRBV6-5	CASSYSGGTGANVLTF
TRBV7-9	CASSLADLAGGWYNEQFF
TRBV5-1	CASTPWLAADGANVLTF
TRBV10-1	CASSDISGAYEQYF
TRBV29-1	CSVISRGPMGEKLFF
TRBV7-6	CASSPRSGTARTYEQYF
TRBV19	CASSTLAGSNEQFF
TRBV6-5	CASSPVEGKYEQYF
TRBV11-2	CASSLFAKGYYGYIF
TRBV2	CASSVGAVNYGYTF
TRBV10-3	CAISEESYEQYF
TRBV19	CASLPQGNRNQPQHF
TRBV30	CAWSLGGKGTEAFF
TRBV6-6	CASSHQETQYF
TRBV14	CASSPIRGGELFF
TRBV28	CASSSPAREPTNEKLFF
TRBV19	CASSFSGTYNEQFF
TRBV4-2	CASSQDASGSSYEQYF
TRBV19	CASSMANHEQYF
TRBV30	CAWTQGRAREQYF
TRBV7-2	CASSPPGQRLNTEAFF
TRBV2	CASNIAGGTTTEAFF
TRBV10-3	CAISPLAGGFDEQFF
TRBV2	CASRRGLQYEQYF
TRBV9	CASSASVGTGPQGGYTF
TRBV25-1	CASSTVTGIRADTQYF
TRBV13	CASSSGTGGNTIYF
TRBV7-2	CASSLMASASGANVLTF
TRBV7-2	CASSLRTSRGGNEQFF
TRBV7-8	CASSFSGQMNTEAFF
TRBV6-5	CASSYSPRRTWYF
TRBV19	CASSPSHVGTGELFF
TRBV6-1	CASHRASGANVLTF
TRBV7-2	CASSLWWDKNNEQFF
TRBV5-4	CASSLGGTSGTHEQYF
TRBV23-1	CASSGVEVGDDEQYF
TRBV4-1	CASSLFHDRASSGNTIYF
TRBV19	CASRWDNNQPQHF
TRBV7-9	CASSFIGTGRGRRETQYF
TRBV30	CAWSGGGRYGGETQYF
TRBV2	CASRTTLSYEQYF
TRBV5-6	CASSSAGTGSYEQYF